This T cell receptor beta chain was sequenced for a study of T-cell reconstitution after alpha-beta-depleted transplantation in children (dated by TCRdb to 2016 to 2018). Study-wide context: T-cell immune reconstitution after TCRalphabeta/CD19-depleted allogeneic hematopoietic cell transplantation in children was quantitatively tracked in the study by means of TCR repertoire profiling.

Comment on this clonotype: What antigen it recognizes has not been identified. No qualities accompany the bases; no much larger clone lies one base away.

The germline V gene provides CDR1 SGHTA and CDR2 FQGNSA. The CDR3 contains 14 residues, cysteine and phenylalanine counted. Only the CDR3 DNA is retained, 42 bases long and in frame from the first base. V loses 2 bases, J loses 6 bases, and the germline ends lie 14 bases apart. The library was prepared using PCR. Sequencer: Illumina HiSeq 2500. To normalize quantification of the TCRbeta repertoire, the TCR libraries were built with molecular barcoding that relied on unique molecular identifiers. The public reads were reanalyzed by TCRdb: fastp trimming at Q25, MiXCR alignment, in-frame beta chains only. Rows are unified per CDR3 protein, each entry keeping the most common DNA and genes. A total of approximately 590,000 distinct CDR3 sequences appear in this sample, about 11% of them only once. The ten largest clonotypes hold less than 4.5% of the sample.

Sequencing was performed on PBMCs from the stem cell graft donor, taken from the stem cell graft. The chain links TRBV7-2 with TRBJ2-7, with no reliable assignment of the D segment. The source of this sequence is a human donor who donated a stem cell graft to a child with acute myeloid leukemia. Here the CDR3 is given as CASSLKGLRVEQYF. The DNA is TGTGCCAGCAGCTTAAAGGGCCTTAGGGTCGAGCAGTACTTC.